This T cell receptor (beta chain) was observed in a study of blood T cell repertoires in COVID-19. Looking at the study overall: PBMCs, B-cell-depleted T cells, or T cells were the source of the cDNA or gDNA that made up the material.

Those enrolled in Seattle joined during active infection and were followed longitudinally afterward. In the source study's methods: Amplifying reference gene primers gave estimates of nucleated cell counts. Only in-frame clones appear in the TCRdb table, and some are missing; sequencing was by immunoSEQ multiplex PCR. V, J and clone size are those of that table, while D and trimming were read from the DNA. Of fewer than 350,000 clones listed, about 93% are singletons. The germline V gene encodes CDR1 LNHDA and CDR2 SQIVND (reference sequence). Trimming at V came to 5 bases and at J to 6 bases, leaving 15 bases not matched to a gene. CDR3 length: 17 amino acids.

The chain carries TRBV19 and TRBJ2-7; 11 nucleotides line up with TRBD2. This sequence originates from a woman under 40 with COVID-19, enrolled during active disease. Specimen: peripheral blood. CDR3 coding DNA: TGTGCCAGTAGTCAGATCCCCGGGACTAGCGGAGAGGGCGAGCAGTACTTC. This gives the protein CASSQIPGTSGEGEQYF.